This passage covers 23 T cell receptor beta chains from one sample sequenced in a study of identical twins. TCRdb re-derived calls from the 5' RACE reads in MiXCR, one entry per CDR3 protein. The sample yields 240,000 or so distinct CDR3 sequences, roughly a tenth seen once. Sequenced: memory T cells sorted from blood. The receptors were sampled from a man in his forties or fifties in good health.

This chain joins TRBV4-3 and TRBJ2-2; 11 bases map to TRBD1. CDR1 and CDR2 (germline): LGHNA, YSLEER. V shed 0 bases, J shed 6 bases, and the junction held 6 bases outside the gene matches. This CDR3 has 17 amino acids. The CDR3 here is CASSQDPRTGGSGELFF. For the CDR3, the DNA is TGCGCCAGCAGCCAAGATCCCCGGACAGGGGGCTCCGGGGAGCTGTTTTTT.

This clonotype has a count of ten or more. The CDR3 loop is CASSFLGLAYEQYF. The CDR3 DNA reads TGTGCCAGCAGTTTCCTTGGACTAGCGTATGAGCAGTACTTC. The V gene is TRBV6-2 or TRBV6-3, the J gene TRBJ2-7; 9 bases fit TRBD2. Germline V lookup: CDR1 MNHEY, CDR2 SVGEGT. There are 14 residues in the CDR3. Germline trimming cut 4 bases from V and 7 bases from J; bases unmatched to any gene: 8.

This clonotype was found many times. The chain employs TRBV28 and TRBJ1-5; D is unresolved. The V end was cut by 6 bases, the J end by 2 bases, with 20 bases between. This CDR3 contains 17 residues. Germline V gene sequence: CDR1 MDHEN, CDR2 SYDVKM. This CDR3 reads CASRLSRLGFGNQPQHF. The CDR3 DNA reads as TGTGCCAGCAGACTTTCCCGGTTAGGATTCGGCAATCAGCCCCAGCATTTT.

The sample holds many counts of this clonotype. The J gene is TRBJ2-7, the V gene TRBV18, with a possible D match to TRBD2 (5 bases). Germline V gene data show CDR1 as KGHSH and CDR2 as LQKENI. V was clipped by 3 bases and J by 2 bases, with 8 bases between them. The CDR3 runs 13 residues. The chain's CDR3 is CASSPGEPYEQYF. CDR3 nucleotides: TGTGCCAGCTCACCGGGAGAACCCTACGAGCAGTACTTC.

This clonotype was recorded at least ten times. The chain carries TRBV15 and TRBJ1-6, with no clear D. Trimming removed 2 bases from V and 5 bases from J, with 4 bases in between. The CDR3 length is 13 residues. Germline values: CDR1 LNHNV, CDR2 YYDKDF (reference sequence). The CDR3 sequence is CATSRRNNSPLHF. Here the CDR3 DNA reads TGTGCCACCAGCAGACGCAATAATTCACCCCTCCACTTT.

A few counts support this clonotype. V and J are TRBV10-1 and TRBJ2-7, with D perhaps being TRBD1 or TRBD2 (6 bases each). Deletions cut 6 bases from V and 1 base from J, with 16 bases between. Germline loops: CDR1 WNHNN, CDR2 SYGVQD (reference sequence). This CDR3 spans 15 amino acids. CDR3 protein: CASRRRGTRSYEQYF. Here the CDR3 DNA reads TGCGCCAGCAGGAGGAGGGGGACACGATCCTACGAGCAGTACTTC.

In this sample, this clonotype turned up once. V usage is TRBV6-1 and J usage is TRBJ1-6; D perhaps matches TRBD1 (6 bases). The V gene lost 6 bases and the J gene lost 0 bases, with 12 bases spanning the gap. CDR1 is MNHNS, CDR2 SASEGT, per germline. This CDR3 is built from 16 residues. CDR3 sequence: CASRTGISSYNSPLHF. CDR3 DNA sequence: TGTGCCAGCAGAACAGGGATTAGCTCCTATAATTCACCCCTCCACTTT.

The chain recombines TRBV5-1 with TRBJ2-1; possibly TRBD1 for D (6 bases). The CDR3 has 14 amino acids. Trimming pared 3 bases from V and 0 bases from J, leaving 7 bases between. Germline values: CDR1 SGHRS, CDR2 YFSETQ. This CDR3 is CASSWTVSYNEQFF. The CDR3 bases are TGCGCCAGCAGCTGGACAGTCTCCTACAATGAGCAGTTCTTC. Looking up the rest from reference TRBV5-1 and TRBJ2-1 gives the full variable domain: KAGVTQTPRYLIKTRGQQVTLSCSPISGHRSVSWYQQTPGQGLQFLFEYFSETQRNKGNFPGRFSGRQFSNSRSEMNVSTLELGDSALYLCASSWTVSYNEQFFGPGTRLTVL.

This clonotype was observed a few times. This chain joins TRBV7-2 and TRBJ2-7; possibly TRBD1 for D (6 bases). V lost 1 base to trimming and J lost 2 bases, with 12 bases between them. CDR1 and CDR2 from the germline V gene are SGHTA and FQGNSA. This CDR3 is 15 amino acids long. This CDR3 reads CASSLGGQRTYEQYF. For the CDR3, the DNA is TGTGCCAGCAGCTTAGGGGGACAACGTACCTACGAGCAGTACTTC.

This clonotype was seen repeatedly, ten times or more. The J gene is TRBJ2-7, the V gene TRBV20-1; the D call may be TRBD1 or TRBD2 (5 bases each). Germline lookup yields CDR1 DFQATT and CDR2 SNEGSKA (reference sequence). The CDR3 has 14 amino acids. Trimming shortened V by 1 base and J by 3 bases, and 13 bases separated the two germline ends. The chain's CDR3 is CSARVGDRIYEQYF. CDR3 DNA sequence: TGCAGTGCTAGAGTTGGGGACCGTATCTACGAGCAGTACTTC.

This clonotype turned up a few times. This chain connects TRBV11-2 to TRBJ2-5; maybe TRBD1 (7 bases). Trimming shortened V by 5 bases and J by 3 bases, and 16 bases separated the two germline ends. Germline assignment: CDR1 SGHAT and CDR2 FQNNGV. The length of the CDR3 is 15 residues. The CDR3 here is CASSRRRGREETQYF. The CDR3 DNA follows: TGTGCCAGCAGCCGCCGGAGGGGGCGGGAAGAGACCCAGTACTTC. Combining the CDR3 with reference TRBV11-2 and TRBJ2-5 gives the whole variable domain EAGVAQSPRYKIIEKRQSVAFWCNPISGHATLYWYQQILGQGPKLLIQFQNNGVVDDSQLPKDRFSAERLKGVDSTLKIQPAKLEDSAVYLCASSRRRGREETQYFGPGTRLLVL.

The chain has TRBV27 and TRBJ2-1; 8 positions match TRBD2. V dropped 8 bases and J dropped 2; count of bases not matched to a gene: 2. The CDR3 length is 13 residues. Per the germline V gene, CDR1 is MNHEY and CDR2 is SMNVEV (reference sequence). The CDR3: CASAGGTYNEQFF. The CDR3, as DNA: TGTGCCAGCGCGGGGGGAACCTACAATGAGCAGTTCTTC.

This clonotype was picked up a small number of times. The genes are TRBV20-1 and TRBJ1-3, with D maybe TRBD1 (6 bases). Trimming shortened V by 3 bases and J by 2 bases, and 11 bases separated the two germline ends. This CDR3 has 14 amino acids. The V gene's germline CDR1 is DFQATT and CDR2 SNEGSKA (reference sequence). This CDR3 is CSASTAGAGNTIYF. CDR3 sequence (DNA): TGCAGTGCTAGTACGGCAGGGGCTGGAAACACCATATATTTT.

This chain links TRBV4-3 with TRBJ2-1; TRBD1 might be the D (5 bases). V lost 5 bases and J lost 1, with 6 bases in between. The CDR3 runs to 13 residues. CDR1 and CDR2 from the germline V gene are LGHNA and YSLEER. In nucleotides, the CDR3 is TGCGCCAGCAGCACAGGTTCCTACAATGAGCAGTTCTTC. Translating gives CASSTGSYNEQFF.

The chain employs TRBV7-6 and TRBJ2-7; 8 bases are a match to TRBD2. V shed 4 bases, J shed 2 bases, and the junction held 10 bases outside the gene matches. Germline V gene sequence: CDR1 SGHVS, CDR2 FNYEAQ. This CDR3 is 16 amino acids long. The DNA of the CDR3 is TGTGCCAGCAGCTCGACGGGCGGGGGGCGAACCTACGAGCAGTACTTC. It yields the protein CASSSTGGGRTYEQYF.

This clonotype was detected many times. CDR3 residues: CASSLTSGSSYEQYF. The CDR3 nucleotides are TGTGCCAGCAGCTTGACTAGCGGGAGTTCCTACGAGCAGTACTTC. This rearrangement joins TRBV7-3 to TRBJ2-7, with TRBD2 matching over 12 bases. V lost 3 bases to trimming and J lost 1 base; unmatched junction nucleotides: 1. The CDR3 extends over 15 amino acids. Germline V gives CDR1 SGHTA, CDR2 FQGTGA.

This clonotype came up many times. This sequence joins TRBV29-1 and TRBJ2-7; 7 bases map to TRBD2. CDR1 and CDR2 from the germline V gene are SQVTM and ANQGSEA. Trimming at V came to 5 bases and at J to 1 base, leaving 5 bases not matched to a gene. This CDR3 contains 13 residues. The CDR3 sequence is CSVRTGGSYEQYF. For the CDR3, the DNA is TGCAGCGTTCGTACGGGGGGATCCTACGAGCAGTACTTC.

V gene TRBV7-6 combines with J gene TRBJ2-7, with 7 bases fitting TRBD1. The V gene end was trimmed by 6 bases and the J gene end by 2 bases; junction bases not matched to a gene: 7. This CDR3 spans 14 amino acids. CDR1 and CDR2 from the germline V gene are SGHVS and FNYEAQ. CDR3 DNA sequence: TGTGCCAGCAGTTCGACAGGGAAACCCTACGAGCAGTACTTC. Its translation is CASSSTGKPYEQYF.

Worth noting for this clonotype: A much larger clone sits a single nucleotide away, making a read error possible. V usage is TRBV6-5 and J usage is TRBJ1-4, with D possibly TRBD1 on 6 matching bases. V shed 1 base and J shed 10 bases, with 10 bases lying between them. The CDR3 has 13 amino acids. Per germline, CDR1 MNHEY and CDR2 SVGAGI. DNA for the CDR3: TGTGCCAGCAGTTACTTGACAGGTGGAAAACTGTTTTTT. It encodes CASSYLTGGKLFF.

The chain uses TRBV3-1 and TRBJ2-7; the D gene could be TRBD1 or TRBD2 (7 bases each). CDR1 LGHDT and CDR2 YNNKEL come from the germline V gene (reference sequence). Trimming pared 3 bases from V and 5 bases from J, leaving 23 bases between. The CDR3 runs to 17 residues. CDR3 sequence reads: CASSHWLARGGSHEQYF. CDR3 DNA: TGTGCCAGCAGCCATTGGCTCGCCAGGGGGGGGTCCCACGAGCAGTACTTC.

This clonotype was observed a few times. The chain recombines TRBV12-3 or TRBV12-4 with TRBJ2-7; 7 nucleotides line up with TRBD1. J was trimmed by 2 bases and V by 6 bases; bases with no gene match: 10. The CDR3 runs to 15 residues. The CDR3 reads CASSPRGPGTYEQYF. CDR3 coding DNA: TGTGCCAGCAGCCCAAGGGGGCCCGGTACCTACGAGCAGTACTTC.

The rearrangement links TRBV6-1 to TRBJ1-1, with D unresolved. CDR3 length: 15 amino acids. The V end was cut by 6 bases, the J end by 2 bases, with 16 bases between. Looked up from germline, CDR1 is MNHNS and CDR2 is SASEGT. The DNA of the CDR3 is TGTGCCAGCAGACGTAGGAGGCCGGTTAACACTGAAGCTTTCTTT. It specifies CASRRRRPVNTEAFF.

This clonotype showed up many times. V and J are TRBV6-1 and TRBJ1-1; D may be TRBD1 (5 bases). The V and J ends lost 7 bases and 0 bases respectively, with 9 bases between them. CDR3 length equals 13 residues. Looked up from germline, CDR1 is MNHNS and CDR2 is SASEGT. The CDR3 bases are TGTGCCAGCACTAGACAGTTGAACACTGAAGCTTTCTTT. This encodes CASTRQLNTEAFF.